The 21 T cell receptor beta chains below all came from one sample that was sequenced in a study of shared clonotypes between healthy human individuals. CD8 cells regarded as naive lacked CD45RO, were positively chosen for CCR7, and omitted terminally differentiated effector memory CD45RA+ cells. Profiled with immunoSEQ multiplex PCR; TCRdb holds only in-frame clones, not every one. The profile shows around 1.9 million clones, over 85% of them singletons. The material sequenced was naive CD8+ T cells from PBMCs. The receptors shown here come from a young man in good health. Some clones in this sample may be carry-over from other donors' samples.

This chain links TRBV29-1 with TRBJ1-1, with 10 bases aligning to TRBD1. The germline V gene has CDR1 SQVTM and CDR2 ANQGSEA. V was pared by 7 bases and J by 5 bases, with 10 bases of the junction left unmatched. The CDR3 is 14 amino acids. CDR3 sequence (DNA): TGCAGCGGGACGCCGGGACAGGGGTTTACTGAAGCTTTCTTT. It codes for CSGTPGQGFTEAFF.

The V and J genes are TRBV28 and TRBJ2-5, with 8 bases identical to TRBD2. The CDR3 is 16 residues long. The junction had 11 bases not matched to a gene; V was cut back by 3 bases and J by 5 bases. Germline V gene lookup returns CDR1 MDHEN and CDR2 SYDVKM. CDR3 region: CASSFRNQTSVETQYF. The CDR3 DNA reads TGTGCCAGCAGTTTCAGAAACCAGACTAGCGTGGAGACCCAGTACTTC. The complete variable domain, with remaining parts taken from reference TRBV28 and TRBJ2-5, reads DVKVTQSSRYLVKRTGEKVFLECVQDMDHENMFWYRQDPGLGLRLIYFSYDVKMKEKGDIPEGYSVSREKKERFSLILESASTNQTSMYLCASSFRNQTSVETQYFGPGTRLLVL.

Notes on this clone: Within the sample, other DNA sequences also encode this same CDR3. In nucleotides, the CDR3 is TGTGCCAGCAGCGTAGGGACAGGGGGTGGAAACACCATATATTTT. This sequence encodes CASSVGTGGGNTIYF. The rearrangement links TRBV9 to TRBJ1-3, with 10 nucleotides matching TRBD1. The CDR3 loop spans 15 amino acids. V lost 0 bases and J lost 3; bases outside the gene matches: 0. Germline CDR1 and CDR2: SGDLS and YYNGEE.

Only one count was recorded for this clone. The CDR3 DNA sequence: TGTGCCAGTAGTCTGACACACAGGGCCCCTGAAGCTTTCTTT. Translation gives CASSLTHRAPEAFF. V gene TRBV19 combines with J gene TRBJ1-1, with D possibly TRBD1 on 6 matching bases. Trimming left V 5 bases short and J 6 bases short, with 16 bases between. The CDR3 runs to 14 residues. Germline V gives CDR1 LNHDA, CDR2 SQIVND (reference sequence).

This chain joins TRBV29-1 and TRBJ1-2; unclear D gene. CDR1 and CDR2 (germline): SQVTM, ANQGSEA. The CDR3 contains 12 residues. Trimming took 6 bases from V and 6 from J, leaving 14 bases between them. The CDR3 loop reads CSVPWGGHGYTF. CDR3 nucleotide sequence: TGCAGCGTCCCCTGGGGTGGTCATGGCTACACCTTC.

This chain uses TRBV6-1 with TRBJ2-5, with TRBD2 identical over 7 bases. CDR1 is MNHNS, CDR2 SASEGT, per germline. V was clipped by 6 bases and J by 4 bases; unmatched bases: 11. The CDR3 totals 15 residues. CDR3 region: CASSGRRRGGETQYF. CDR3 sequence (DNA): TGTGCCAGCAGCGGACGACGGCGCGGGGGAGAGACCCAGTACTTC.

This clone was observed a handful of times. The V call is TRBV9, the J call TRBJ2-1, with D perhaps matching TRBD1 or TRBD2 (5 bases each). Germline assignment: CDR1 SGDLS and CDR2 YYNGEE. V was clipped by 0 bases and J by 3 bases, with 10 bases between them. This CDR3 comprises 15 residues. CDR3 amino acids: CASSVAGTNYNEQFF. The CDR3 DNA reads TGTGCCAGCAGCGTAGCCGGGACCAACTACAATGAGCAGTTCTTC. The full variable domain, rest sourced from reference TRBV9 and TRBJ2-1, is DSGVTQTPKHLITATGQRVTLRCSPRSGDLSVYWYQQSLDQGLQFLIQYYNGEERAKGNILERFSAQQFPDLHSELNLSSLELGDSALYFCASSVAGTNYNEQFFGPGTRLTVL.

This chain connects TRBV28 to TRBJ2-7; 13 positions match TRBD2. CDR3 length equals 16 residues. Germline CDR1 is MDHEN and CDR2 is SYDVKM. V lost 4 bases, J lost 6 bases, and 9 bases stayed unmatched. The CDR3 DNA follows: TGTGCCAGCAGTTCCCGGAGACTAGCGGGAGGATCCGAGCAGTACTTC. Protein sequence: CASSSRRLAGGSEQYF. Complete variable domain (other parts from reference TRBV28 and TRBJ2-7): DVKVTQSSRYLVKRTGEKVFLECVQDMDHENMFWYRQDPGLGLRLIYFSYDVKMKEKGDIPEGYSVSREKKERFSLILESASTNQTSMYLCASSSRRLAGGSEQYFGPGTRLTVT.

The V gene is TRBV7-8, the J gene TRBJ1-2; D is unresolved. The V gene's germline CDR1 is SGHVS and CDR2 FQNEAQ. The CDR3 runs 13 residues. V shed 1 base and J shed 4 bases, with 7 bases lying between them. In DNA, the CDR3 is TGTGCCAGCAGCTTAGTTGTCTCCTATGGCTACACCTTC. Amino acid sequence: CASSLVVSYGYTF.

CDR3 region: CASSPRTGLETPVLTF. The CDR3 nucleotides read TGCGCCAGCAGCCCCCGTACGGGACTTGAGACCCCCGTCCTGACTTTC. This chain links TRBV4-3 with TRBJ2-6; D might be TRBD2 (6 bases). The CDR3 is 16 residues long. The V gene lost 4 bases and the J gene lost 12 bases, with 22 bases spanning the gap. Germline V gene sequence: CDR1 LGHNA, CDR2 YSLEER.

The CDR3 sequence: CASRDRGGTDTQYF. The DNA of the CDR3 is TGTGCCAGCCGCGACAGGGGGGGCACAGATACGCAGTATTTT. The chain has TRBV27 and TRBJ2-3; 9 nucleotides match TRBD1. Unmatched junction bases numbered 4, after V lost 8 bases and J lost 1 base. The CDR3 runs to 14 residues. CDR1 is MNHEY, CDR2 SMNVEV, per germline (reference sequence).

The V call is TRBV14, the J call TRBJ2-7, with 7 nucleotides matching TRBD1. In germline, CDR1 is SGHDN, CDR2 FVKESK. V lost 0 bases to trimming and J lost 5 bases; unmatched junction nucleotides: 7. CDR3 length: 15 residues. The CDR3 loop is CASSQDSDRVDEQYF. As DNA, the CDR3 is TGTGCCAGCAGCCAAGATAGTGACAGGGTCGACGAGCAGTACTTC.

V gene TRBV6-5 combines with J gene TRBJ2-5, with D tentatively TRBD2 (6 bases). V lost 5 bases and J 1 base, leaving 11 bases between the germline ends. Germline values: CDR1 MNHEY, CDR2 SVGAGI. The CDR3 is 14 amino acids. In DNA form, the CDR3 reads TGTGCCAGCAGTATTAGCGGACCCCAAGAGACCCAGTACTTC. Protein: CASSISGPQETQYF.

CDR3 in DNA: TGTGCCAGCGCACAGGGACCCGAGCAGTACTTC. As protein: CASAQGPEQYF. J is TRBJ2-7 and V is TRBV27; a possible D gene is TRBD1 (6 bases). The CDR3 spans 11 residues. CDR1 is MNHEY, CDR2 SMNVEV, per germline (reference sequence). Deletions cut 8 bases from V and 6 bases from J, with 11 bases between.

The chain joins TRBV6-6 to TRBJ1-4, with D unclear. Germline CDR1 MNHNY, CDR2 SVGAGI (reference sequence). The CDR3 runs to 16 residues. The V end was cut by 0 bases, the J end by 0 bases, with 8 bases between. As DNA, the CDR3 is TGTGCCAGCAGTTACTCGGCCGACGCAACTAATGAAAAACTGTTTTTT. Encoded protein: CASSYSADATNEKLFF.

This clone came up once. This rearrangement joins TRBV7-2 to TRBJ2-7; 8 bases line up with TRBD1. The V gene end was trimmed by 5 bases and the J gene end by 7 bases; junction bases not matched to a gene: 4. This CDR3 has 12 residues. Per germline, CDR1 SGHTA and CDR2 FQGNSA. CDR3 residues: CASSHRDREQYF. CDR3 DNA sequence: TGTGCCAGCAGCCATCGGGACAGGGAGCAGTACTTC.

The chain uses TRBV27 and TRBJ1-1, with D hard to call. Germline V gives CDR1 MNHEY, CDR2 SMNVEV (reference sequence). The CDR3 totals 15 residues. With 2 bases removed from V and 3 bases from J, the gap between germline ends came to 13 bases. CDR3 sequence: CASSLLGVGDTEAFF. CDR3 nucleotides: TGTGCCAGCAGTTTACTCGGGGTTGGGGACACTGAAGCTTTCTTT.

This chain uses TRBV30 with TRBJ2-7; D remains ambiguous. Trimming removed 1 base from V and 4 bases from J, with 8 bases in between. Germline loops: CDR1 GTSNPN, CDR2 SVGIG (reference sequence). The CDR3 is made up of 12 amino acids. CDR3 in DNA: TGTGCCTGGAGTGACCGAATTTACGAGCAGTACTTC. It translates to CAWSDRIYEQYF.

For the CDR3, the DNA is TGCGCCAGCAGCCAAGAGCCAGGGTACACTGAAGCTTTCTTT. Its translation: CASSQEPGYTEAFF. V usage is TRBV4-1 and J usage is TRBJ1-1; tentatively, D is TRBD1 (5 bases). The V and J ends lost 0 bases and 3 bases respectively, with 8 bases between them. CDR3 length: 14 amino acids. Per germline, CDR1 MGHRA and CDR2 YSYEKL.

This chain joins TRBV10-3 and TRBJ1-2; 7 bases are shared with TRBD1. Germline-derived CDR1 and CDR2 are ENHRY and SYGVKD. The CDR3 is made up of 15 amino acids. J lost 3 bases, V lost 4 bases, and 8 bases had no gene match. In DNA, the CDR3 is TGTGCCATCAGTGCAAAACAGGGGATTGACTATGGCTACACCTTC. Its translation: CAISAKQGIDYGYTF.

In DNA, the CDR3 is TGTGCCAGCAGCAACAGGGGGCGCGAGCAGTACTTC. Translated, it gives CASSNRGREQYF. The genes are TRBV13 and TRBJ2-7; TRBD1 agrees at 9 bases. Germline V gene sequence: CDR1 PRHDT, CDR2 FYEKMQ (reference sequence). The CDR3 runs 12 residues. V dropped 5 bases and J dropped 6; count of bases not matched to a gene: 2.